This T cell receptor beta chain was recorded in a study of cytomegalovirus exposure and HLA in healthy donors. Primers included in the PCR were 60 Vbeta and 13 Jbeta primers. Method: immunoSEQ multiplex PCR; TCRdb's copy keeps in-frame clones and lacks some. Of about 150,000 clones in the sample, 75% to 85% were seen once. The CDR3 loop spans 12 amino acids. Trimming took 6 bases from V and 3 from J; bases not matched to a gene: 3. CDR1 is SQVTM and CDR2 is ANQGSEA in the germline V gene. The sequence was obtained from a man aged 25-45 years in good health and CMV-seropositive. The sequencing input was PBMCs. The chain has TRBV29-1 and TRBJ2-7; 9 bases align to TRBD1. The chain's CDR3 is CSVEGQGYEQYF. For the CDR3, the DNA is TGCAGCGTCGAGGGACAGGGCTACGAGCAGTACTTC.